This entry is about one T cell receptor (beta chain). Its cognate antigen is unknown. CDR3 length equals 16 residues. From germline, CDR1 is MGHDK and CDR2 SYGVNS. V trimming: 7 bases; J trimming: 0 bases; junction bases outside the gene matches: 9. These data originate in a study of cytomegalovirus exposure and HLA in healthy donors. Overall study: For the approximately 390 genotyped donors, 81% fell within the Caucasian-associated ancestry cluster. Study conclusions and caveats: Other equally common chains were less clonally expanded than HLA-associated TCR beta chains, a later analysis showed. Earlier analysis found most TCR beta V segments productive about 90% or about 30% of the time.

The study ran its PCR with 60 Vbeta and 13 Jbeta primers. Sequencing was performed with immunoSEQ multiplex PCR; in TCRdb, only in-frame clones are kept and a portion is missing. Of 95,000 to 150,000 clones in the sample, 65% to 85% were seen once. This clonotype originated in a man aged 45 to 65 in good health and CMV-seronegative. Input material: PBMCs. This chain uses TRBV25-1 with TRBJ2-1; 7 nucleotides match TRBD1. CDR3 coding DNA: TGTGCCAGCACTTCCCGGACAGGAAGCTCCTACAATGAGCAGTTCTTC. Its translation: CASTSRTGSSYNEQFF.